This TCR beta chain emerged from a study of OX40 agonist ivuxolimab in advanced cancers. Study-wide background: The patients received agonistic anti-OX40 (CD134) antibody ivuxolimab. Findings of the study overall: What antigens the expanded peripheral T cells recognized was never established. Clonal expansion among partial responders at 0.1-3.0 mg/kg ranked near the lowest.

This CDR3 is built from 16 residues. Germline CDR1 reads SEHNR; CDR2 reads FQNEAQ (reference sequence). V lost 0 bases to trimming and J lost 5 bases, with 16 bases between them. With regard to this clone: Antigen unknown.

Sequencing used immunoSEQ multiplex PCR; TCRdb keeps in-frame clones, though not all of them. Here the sample spans approximately 31,000 clones, approximately 89% being singletons. The gene calls are TRBV7-9 and TRBJ1-1, with a possible D match to TRBD1 (5 bases). The receptor comes from an adult with an advanced solid tumor such as melanoma, head and neck, liver or kidney cancer. The specimen comprised CD4+ or CD8+ T cells sorted from blood, sampled in a trial of the OX40 agonist ivuxolimab. The DNA of the CDR3 is TGTGCCAGCAGCTTAGCCCCCTTCGGGGGAGGGACTGAAGCTTTCTTT. Translating it yields CASSLAPFGGGTEAFF.